The T cell receptor beta chain under discussion was sequenced for a study of T cells in Graves' hyperthyroidism and ophthalmopathy. In this sample, this clonotype turned up many times. The germline gives CDR1 SGHTA, CDR2 FQGTGA. CDR3 length equals 15 residues. After removal of 4 bases from V and 3 bases from J, the junction contained 5 bases not matched to a gene. The source material, RNA transcripts, was used to amplify TCR beta CDR3 regions. TCR CDR3 regions were first amplified by RT-PCR with HTBI primers. TCRdb recomputed calls from the multiplex PCR reads with MiXCR, one row per CDR3 protein. The sample yields around 600,000 distinct CDR3 sequences, approximately 15% seen once.

Sequencing was done on a sample of blood. The chain is built from TRBV7-3 and TRBJ2-3; 9 nucleotides line up with TRBD1. The sequence was obtained from a young woman with Graves' ophthalmopathy. The CDR3 coding sequence is TGTGCCAGCAGCTCGGGACAGGGTCGTACAGATACGCAGTATTTT. Its protein product is CASSSGQGRTDTQYF.